The T cell receptor beta chain under discussion was sequenced for a study of blood T cell repertoires in COVID-19. As for the study in general: There were acute and convalescent COVID-19 samples, and they came from the United States, Italy and Spain. PBMCs, B-cell-depleted T cells, or T cells were the source of the cDNA or gDNA that made up the material.

While infection was still active, Seattle patients were enrolled and then followed longitudinally. Some clones are missing from TCRdb's copy, which holds only in-frame ones; the method was immunoSEQ multiplex PCR. Of 150,000 to 200,000 clones in the sample, under 90% are singletons; the top ten hold roughly 18%. Germline CDR1 MNHNS, CDR2 SASEGT. V shed 2 bases, J shed 1 base, and the junction held 13 bases outside the gene matches. CDR3 size: 21 residues. The sample taken for sequencing was peripheral blood. This TCR was sampled from a person aged 65 to 79 with COVID-19, enrolled during active disease. The chain joins TRBV6-1 to TRBJ2-5; 16 bases are a match to TRBD2. The CDR3 DNA reads as TGTGCCAGCAGTGAACGTTATGGGACTAGCGGGAGGGTTGGGGCCCAAGAGACCCAGTACTTC. Its translation is CASSERYGTSGRVGAQETQYF.